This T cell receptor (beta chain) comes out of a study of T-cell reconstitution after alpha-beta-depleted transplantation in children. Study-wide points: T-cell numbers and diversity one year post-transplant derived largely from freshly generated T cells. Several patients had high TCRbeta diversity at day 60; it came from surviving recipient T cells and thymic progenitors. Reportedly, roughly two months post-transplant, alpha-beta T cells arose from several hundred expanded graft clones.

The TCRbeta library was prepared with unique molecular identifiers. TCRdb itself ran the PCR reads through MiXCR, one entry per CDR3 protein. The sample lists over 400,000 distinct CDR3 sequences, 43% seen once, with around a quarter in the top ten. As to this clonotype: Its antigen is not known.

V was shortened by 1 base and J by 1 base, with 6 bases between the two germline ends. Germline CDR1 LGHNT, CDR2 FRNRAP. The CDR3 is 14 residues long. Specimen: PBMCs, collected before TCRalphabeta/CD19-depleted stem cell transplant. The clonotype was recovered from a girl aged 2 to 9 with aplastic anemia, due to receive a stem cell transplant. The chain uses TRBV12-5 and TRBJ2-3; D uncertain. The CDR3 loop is CASGLGQGTDTQYF. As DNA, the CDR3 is TGTGCTAGTGGTTTGGGACAAGGCACAGATACGCAGTATTTT.